The source of this T cell receptor beta chain is a study of blood T cell repertoires in COVID-19. On the study more broadly: Collection of acute and convalescent COVID-19 samples took place in the United States, Italy and Spain. In each case, the material was cDNA or gDNA derived from T cells, B-cell-depleted T cells, or PBMCs.

Profiling relied on immunoSEQ multiplex PCR, and the TCRdb table lists in-frame clones only, not all of them. The data contain about 240,000 clones, approximately 78% of them seen just once; the ten biggest clones take up 9.5% to 15%. CDR1 LNHDA and CDR2 SQIVND come from the germline V gene (reference sequence). The CDR3 has 14 residues. V was shortened by 5 bases and J by 0 bases, with 7 bases between the two germline ends. The sample taken for sequencing was peripheral blood. This TCR came from a woman aged 60 to 75 with active or convalescent COVID-19. The gene calls are TRBV19 and TRBJ1-4; D is perhaps TRBD1 (6 bases). CDR3 nucleotide sequence: TGTGCCAGTAGTTGGACAGCAACTAATGAAAAACTGTTTTTT. The encoded protein is CASSWTATNEKLFF.